The sample holds one count of the clone carrying this T cell receptor beta chain. Its antigen remains unidentified. Axillary draining lymph nodes of breast cancer patients supplied the node samples. The sample comes from a study of breast tumors, draining lymph nodes, adjacent tissues. MiXCR, run by TCRdb on the multiplex PCR reads, gives a single entry per CDR3 protein. The repertoire holds 130,000 or so distinct CDR3 sequences, with roughly 33% as singletons. Study-wide results and caveats: The lymph node origin of tumor T cells was framed as consistent with a hypothesis, not demonstrated. Luminal-like breast cancer showed significantly greater tumor-nontumor repertoire similarity than basal-like breast cancer did. Most tumor T cells seemingly derive from lymph node, then expand in tumor. Tumor repertoires ranked between lymph nodes and nontumor tissue in diversity, with V and J gene preferences.

This clonotype was obtained from a female donor with breast cancer. Some clones in this sample may be carry-over from other donors' samples. Specimen: axillary lymph node tissue.

CDR3 amino acids: CSATSGGAGEQYF. In nucleotides, the CDR3 is TGCAGTGCTACTAGCGGGGGGGCCGGCGAGCAGTACTTC. This chain joins TRBV20-1 and TRBJ2-7; TRBD2 matches at 12 bases. V trimming: 4 bases; J trimming: 6 bases; junction bases outside the gene matches: 4. CDR3 length: 13 amino acids. The germline V gene encodes CDR1 DFQATT and CDR2 SNEGSKA (reference sequence).